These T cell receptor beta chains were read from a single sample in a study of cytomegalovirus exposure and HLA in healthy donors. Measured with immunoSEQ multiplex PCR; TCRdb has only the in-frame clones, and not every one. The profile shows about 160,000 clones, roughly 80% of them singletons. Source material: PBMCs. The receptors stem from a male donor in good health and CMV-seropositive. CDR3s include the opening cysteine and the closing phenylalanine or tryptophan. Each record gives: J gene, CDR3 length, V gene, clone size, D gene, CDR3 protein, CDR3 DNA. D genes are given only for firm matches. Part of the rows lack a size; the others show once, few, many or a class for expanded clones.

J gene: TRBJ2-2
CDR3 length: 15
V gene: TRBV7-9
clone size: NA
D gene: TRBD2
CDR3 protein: CSSSFLAGDTGELFF
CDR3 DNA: TGTTCCAGCAGCTTCTTAGCGGGAGACACCGGGGAGCTGTTTTTT

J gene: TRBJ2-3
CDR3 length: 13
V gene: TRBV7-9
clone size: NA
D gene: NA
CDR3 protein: CASSSGSSDTQYF
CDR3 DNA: TGTGCCAGCAGCTCCGGGTCCTCAGATACGCAGTATTTT

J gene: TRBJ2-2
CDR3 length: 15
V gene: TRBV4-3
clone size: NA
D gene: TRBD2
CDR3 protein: CASSQEPRGAGELFF
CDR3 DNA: TGCGCCAGCAGCCAAGAACCGCGGGGGGCCGGGGAGCTGTTTTTT

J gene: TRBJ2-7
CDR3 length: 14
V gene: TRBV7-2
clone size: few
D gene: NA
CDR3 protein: CASSLATRSYEQYF
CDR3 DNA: TGTGCCAGCAGCTTAGCAACTAGATCCTACGAGCAGTACTTC

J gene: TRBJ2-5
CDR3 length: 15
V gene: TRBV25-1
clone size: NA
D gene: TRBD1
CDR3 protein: CASSVDRGSQETQYF
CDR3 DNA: TGTGCCAGCAGTGTGGACAGGGGCTCACAAGAGACCCAGTACTTC

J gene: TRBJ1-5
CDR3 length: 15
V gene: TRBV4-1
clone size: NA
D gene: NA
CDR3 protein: CASSQDGRGIQPQHF
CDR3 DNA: TGCGCCAGCAGCCAAGATGGAAGGGGGATTCAGCCCCAGCATTTT

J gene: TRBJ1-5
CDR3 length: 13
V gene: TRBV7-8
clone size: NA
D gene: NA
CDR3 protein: CASSFSGAQPQHF
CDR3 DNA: TGTGCCAGCAGCTTCTCCGGTGCTCAGCCCCAGCATTTT

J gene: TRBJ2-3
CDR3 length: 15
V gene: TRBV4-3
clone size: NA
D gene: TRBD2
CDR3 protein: CASSQVAAGEDTQYF
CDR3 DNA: TGCGCCAGCAGCCAAGTAGCAGCGGGAGAAGATACGCAGTATTTT

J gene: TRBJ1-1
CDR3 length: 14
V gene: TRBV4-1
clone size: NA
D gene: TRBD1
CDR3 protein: CASTQGTGGVEAFF
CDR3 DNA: TGCGCCAGCACCCAAGGGACAGGGGGCGTTGAAGCTTTCTTT

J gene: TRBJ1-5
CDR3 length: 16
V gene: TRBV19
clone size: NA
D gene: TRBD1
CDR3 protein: CASSTTGGSGNQPQHF
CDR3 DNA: TGTGCCAGTAGTACTACAGGGGGATCGGGCAATCAGCCCCAGCATTTT

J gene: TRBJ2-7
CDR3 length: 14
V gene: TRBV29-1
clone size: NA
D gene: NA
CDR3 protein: CSVARTGSSYEQYF
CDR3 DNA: TGCAGCGTTGCTCGTACGGGGAGCTCCTACGAGCAGTACTTC

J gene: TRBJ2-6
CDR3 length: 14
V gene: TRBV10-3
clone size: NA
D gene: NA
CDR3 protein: CAISRESGANVLTF
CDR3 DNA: TGTGCCATCAGTCGGGAGAGTGGGGCCAACGTCCTGACTTTC

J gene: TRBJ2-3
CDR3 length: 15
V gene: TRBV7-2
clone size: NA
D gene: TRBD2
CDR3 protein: CASSFPTSGTDTQYF
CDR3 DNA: TGTGCCAGCAGCTTTCCGACTAGCGGGACAGATACGCAGTATTTT

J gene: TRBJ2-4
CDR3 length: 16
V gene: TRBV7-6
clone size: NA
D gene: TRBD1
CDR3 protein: CASSPGDRIAKNIQYF
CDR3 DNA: TGTGCCAGCAGCCCCGGGGACAGAATAGCCAAAAACATTCAGTACTTC

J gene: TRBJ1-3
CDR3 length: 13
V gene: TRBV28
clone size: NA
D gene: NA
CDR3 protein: CASSFGQGNTIYF
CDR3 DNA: TGTGCCAGCAGTTTTGGCCAGGGAAACACCATATATTTT

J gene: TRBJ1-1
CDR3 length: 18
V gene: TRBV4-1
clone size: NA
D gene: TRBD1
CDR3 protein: CASSQENPGGKKHTEAFF
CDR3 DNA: TGCGCCAGCAGCCAAGAAAACCCAGGGGGCAAGAAGCACACTGAAGCTTTCTTT

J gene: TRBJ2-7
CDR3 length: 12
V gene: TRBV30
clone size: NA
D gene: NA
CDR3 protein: CAWKGGGYEQYF
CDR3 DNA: TGTGCCTGGAAAGGGGGGGGCTACGAGCAGTACTTC

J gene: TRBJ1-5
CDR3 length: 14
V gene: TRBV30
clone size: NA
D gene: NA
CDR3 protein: CAWSVKRDNQPQHF
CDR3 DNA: TGTGCCTGGAGTGTCAAGAGGGACAATCAGCCCCAGCATTTT

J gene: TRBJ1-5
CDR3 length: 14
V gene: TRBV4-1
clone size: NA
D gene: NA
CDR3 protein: CASSQVRGSQPQHF
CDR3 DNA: TGCGCCAGCAGCCAAGTCAGGGGTTCTCAGCCCCAGCATTTT

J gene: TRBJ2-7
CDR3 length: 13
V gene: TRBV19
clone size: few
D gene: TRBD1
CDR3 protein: CASSPDRGYEQYF
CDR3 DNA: TGTGCCAGTAGCCCGGACAGGGGCTACGAGCAGTACTTC

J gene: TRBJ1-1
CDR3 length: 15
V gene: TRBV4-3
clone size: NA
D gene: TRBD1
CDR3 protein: CASSQWDTGDTEAFF
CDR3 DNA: TGCGCCAGCAGCCAATGGGACACAGGGGACACTGAAGCTTTCTTT

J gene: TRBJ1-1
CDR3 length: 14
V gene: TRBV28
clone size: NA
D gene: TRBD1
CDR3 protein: CAIGKGQLNTEAFF
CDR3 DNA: TGTGCCATCGGAAAGGGACAGTTAAACACTGAAGCTTTCTTT

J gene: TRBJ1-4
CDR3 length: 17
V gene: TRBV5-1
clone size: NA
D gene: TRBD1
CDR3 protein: CASSLEGQGIANEKLFF
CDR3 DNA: TGCGCCAGCAGCTTGGAAGGACAGGGGATAGCTAATGAAAAACTGTTTTTT

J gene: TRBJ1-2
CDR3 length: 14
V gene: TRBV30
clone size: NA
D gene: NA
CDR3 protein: CASSEALWRHGYTF
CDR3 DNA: TGTGCCTCCAGCGAGGCCCTTTGGAGGCATGGCTACACCTTC

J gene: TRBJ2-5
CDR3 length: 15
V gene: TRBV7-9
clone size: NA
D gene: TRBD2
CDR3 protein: CASSLIPSGQETQYF
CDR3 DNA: TGTGCCAGCAGCTTAATTCCTAGCGGCCAAGAGACCCAGTACTTC

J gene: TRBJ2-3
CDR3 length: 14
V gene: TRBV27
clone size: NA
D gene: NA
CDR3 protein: CASSLVASTDTQYF
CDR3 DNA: TGTGCCAGCAGTTTAGTGGCTAGCACAGATACGCAGTATTTT